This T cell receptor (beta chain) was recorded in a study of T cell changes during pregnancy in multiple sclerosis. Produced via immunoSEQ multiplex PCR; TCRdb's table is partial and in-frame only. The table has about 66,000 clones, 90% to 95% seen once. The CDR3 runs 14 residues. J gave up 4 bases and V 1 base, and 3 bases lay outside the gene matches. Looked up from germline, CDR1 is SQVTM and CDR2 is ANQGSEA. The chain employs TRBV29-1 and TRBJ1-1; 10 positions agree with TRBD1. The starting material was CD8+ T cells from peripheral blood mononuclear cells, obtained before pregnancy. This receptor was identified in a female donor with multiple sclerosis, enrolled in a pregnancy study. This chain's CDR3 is CSVEGGQGSTEAFF. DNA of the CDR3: TGCAGCGTTGAAGGGGGACAGGGGAGCACTGAAGCTTTCTTT.